This T cell receptor beta chain is drawn from a study of cytomegalovirus exposure and HLA in healthy donors. 13 Jbeta primers and 60 Vbeta primers were used for the PCR. Clones were sequenced by immunoSEQ multiplex PCR, and TCRdb holds only the in-frame ones, with some missing. The sample lists about 150,000 clones; about 75% were seen once. V dropped 2 bases and J dropped 3; count of bases not matched to a gene: 5. This CDR3 has 15 amino acids. Germline V gene sequence: CDR1 SGHKS, CDR2 YYEKEE (reference sequence). This receptor was identified in a man aged 55 to 70 in good health and CMV-seronegative. The genes are TRBV5-5 and TRBJ2-7; 10 bases are shared with TRBD1. Sequenced: PBMCs. In nucleotides, the CDR3 is TGTGCCAGCAGCTTCCGGGACAGGGGAGGCTACGAGCAGTACTTC. Translated: CASSFRDRGGYEQYF.